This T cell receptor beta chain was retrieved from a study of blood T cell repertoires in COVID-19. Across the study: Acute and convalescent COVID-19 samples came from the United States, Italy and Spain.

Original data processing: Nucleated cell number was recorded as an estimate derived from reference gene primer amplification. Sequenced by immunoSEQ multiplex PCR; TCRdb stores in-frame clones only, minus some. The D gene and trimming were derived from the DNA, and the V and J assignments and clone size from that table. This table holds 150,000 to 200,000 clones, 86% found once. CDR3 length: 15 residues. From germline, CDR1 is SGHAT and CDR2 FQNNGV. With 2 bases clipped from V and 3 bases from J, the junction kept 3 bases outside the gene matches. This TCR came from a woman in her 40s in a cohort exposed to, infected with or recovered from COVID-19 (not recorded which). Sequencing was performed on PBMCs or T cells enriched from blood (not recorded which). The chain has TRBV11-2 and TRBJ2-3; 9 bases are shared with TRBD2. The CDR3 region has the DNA TGTGCCAGCAGCTTACTAGCGGGGATTACAGATACGCAGTATTTT. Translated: CASSLLAGITDTQYF.